A selection of T cell receptor beta chains follows, all from one sample in a study of molecular identifiers for immune sequencing clone quantification. TCRdb itself ran the PCR reads through MiXCR, one entry per CDR3 protein. The sample records approximately 40,000 distinct CDR3 sequences, under 20% being singletons. The material sequenced was naive CD8+ T cells from blood, with Jurkat cell RNA spiked in. These receptors all stem from a human donor in good health. Some libraries in this study had Jurkat cell RNA spiked in. The conserved cysteine and the conserved F or W are not part of the CDR3 here. The order of the fields is J gene, V gene, CDR3 protein.

J: TRBJ2-1
V: TRBV4-3
CDR3: ASSQVEVGVAGDNEQF

J: TRBJ2-5
V: TRBV7-9
CDR3: ASSLAGGRETQY

J: TRBJ1-1
V: TRBV5-6
CDR3: ASWGVMNTEAF

J: TRBJ2-1
V: TRBV6-2/TRBV6-3
CDR3: ASSTSWGDEQF

J: TRBJ2-7
V: TRBV12-3/TRBV12-4
CDR3: ASSLAGVSHEQY

J: TRBJ2-1
V: TRBV4-3
CDR3: ASSQGREDEQF

J: TRBJ1-2
V: TRBV27
CDR3: ASSFRANYGYT

J: TRBJ2-1
V: TRBV7-6
CDR3: ASSPPAAAGEQF

J: TRBJ2-3
V: TRBV5-5
CDR3: ASSLRDPDTQY

J: TRBJ2-7
V: TRBV10-3
CDR3: AIRDPGAYEQY

J: TRBJ1-6
V: TRBV18
CDR3: ASSTPDSPLH

J: TRBJ2-1
V: TRBV6-2/TRBV6-3
CDR3: ASSYSGTSGRLAYNEQF

J: TRBJ2-7
V: TRBV18
CDR3: ASSFPRQDPYEQY

J: TRBJ2-1
V: TRBV27
CDR3: ASSLAGVFYEQF

J: TRBJ2-1
V: TRBV7-6
CDR3: ASSLLGYNEQF

J: TRBJ2-2
V: TRBV19
CDR3: ASSPIQGATGELF

J: TRBJ2-1
V: TRBV13
CDR3: ASSFTSGRNNEQF

J: TRBJ2-1
V: TRBV13
CDR3: ASNSDRQPYNEQF

J: TRBJ2-7
V: TRBV9
CDR3: ASSVGGRAYEQY

J: TRBJ1-1
V: TRBV12-3/TRBV12-4
CDR3: ASSHRDREGTETF

J: TRBJ2-3
V: TRBV4-3
CDR3: ASSPSGTGAADTQY

J: TRBJ2-1
V: TRBV24-1
CDR3: ATSDRGRSSYNEQF

J: TRBJ2-7
V: TRBV4-1
CDR3: ASSLPGQGSEQY

J: TRBJ1-6
V: TRBV7-9
CDR3: ASSLVRGGNSPLH

J: TRBJ2-7
V: TRBV6-1
CDR3: AGGMGVGNTYEQY

J: TRBJ2-6
V: TRBV5-6
CDR3: ASSLGGRANVLT

J: TRBJ1-3
V: TRBV4-3
CDR3: ASSQDIRGAGNTIY

J: TRBJ1-2
V: TRBV12-3/TRBV12-4
CDR3: ASSFATWEGYT

J: TRBJ2-2
V: TRBV10-3
CDR3: ATLQGLVAGGPRTGELF

J: TRBJ2-7
V: TRBV29-1
CDR3: SVGGHSSYEQY

J: TRBJ2-7
V: TRBV6-2/TRBV6-3
CDR3: ASSTRERDSYEQY

J: TRBJ2-1
V: TRBV15
CDR3: ATSSPLTGDGYNEQF

J: TRBJ1-6
V: TRBV20-1
CDR3: SARDTRARGNSPLH

J: TRBJ2-5
V: TRBV4-2
CDR3: ASSQDPGGETQY

J: TRBJ2-2
V: TRBV29-1
CDR3: SALTGGTTGELF